The rows below give T cell receptor beta chains drawn from one sample of a study of radiation and T cells in renal cell carcinoma. The assay was immunoSEQ multiplex PCR, and TCRdb's table has in-frame clones only and misses some. The top ten hold 11% of the sample, which has fewer than 200,000 clones, about 85% seen once. The input for sequencing was blood, taken from a patient whose treatment included radiotherapy and nephrectomy. The receptors stem from a woman aged 50 to 60 with renal cell carcinoma. Each CDR3 is given with its conserved first and last residue. D genes are given only for firm matches. For some rows the clone size is stated as once, few or many, or as a class when expanded; others skip it.

clone size: -
D gene: -
V gene: TRBV6-6
J gene: TRBJ2-7
CDR3 protein: CASSPREGAYEQYF
CDR3 DNA: TGTGCCAGCAGTCCGCGGGAAGGGGCCTACGAGCAGTACTTC

clone size: -
D gene: -
V gene: TRBV5-1
J gene: TRBJ2-5
CDR3 protein: CASSLYSKETQYF
CDR3 DNA: TGCGCCAGCAGCTTGTATAGTAAAGAGACCCAGTACTTC

clone size: few
D gene: -
V gene: TRBV6-1
J gene: TRBJ2-3
CDR3 protein: CASSERRLGGRTDTQYF
CDR3 DNA: TGTGCCAGCAGTGAAAGACGGTTGGGGGGGCGAACAGATACGCAGTATTTT

clone size: -
D gene: -
V gene: TRBV6-5
J gene: TRBJ1-2
CDR3 protein: CASSSVRRFTSGYTF
CDR3 DNA: TGTGCCAGCAGCTCTGTGAGGCGCTTTACGTCTGGCTACACCTTC

clone size: few
D gene: -
V gene: TRBV30
J gene: TRBJ1-1
CDR3 protein: CAWSVRGNTEAFF
CDR3 DNA: TGTGCCTGGAGTGTCAGGGGGAACACTGAAGCTTTCTTT

clone size: few
D gene: TRBD2
V gene: TRBV10-3
J gene: TRBJ2-7
CDR3 protein: CAISEQASGGEEQYF
CDR3 DNA: TGTGCCATCAGTGAGCAGGCTAGCGGGGGGGAAGAGCAGTACTTC

clone size: -
D gene: -
V gene: TRBV6-1
J gene: TRBJ1-2
CDR3 protein: CASRGVYGYTF
CDR3 DNA: TGTGCCAGCCGGGGGGTATATGGCTACACCTTC

clone size: -
D gene: -
V gene: TRBV15
J gene: TRBJ1-2
CDR3 protein: CATSRERGGRGGALGYTF
CDR3 DNA: TGTGCCACCAGCAGAGAGAGAGGAGGAAGAGGGGGGGCGCTTGGCTACACCTTC

clone size: -
D gene: -
V gene: TRBV7-2
J gene: TRBJ2-2
CDR3 protein: CASTSVSNTGELFF
CDR3 DNA: TGTGCCAGCACCTCCGTCTCGAACACCGGGGAGCTGTTTTTT

clone size: -
D gene: -
V gene: TRBV7-6
J gene: TRBJ1-1
CDR3 protein: CASSLGGQGRILAFF
CDR3 DNA: TGTGCCAGCAGCTTAGGGGGGCAGGGACGAATCCTAGCTTTCTTT

clone size: -
D gene: -
V gene: TRBV9
J gene: TRBJ2-2
CDR3 protein: CASSEDRTNTGELFF
CDR3 DNA: TGTGCCAGCAGCGAAGACAGGACGAACACCGGGGAGCTGTTTTTT

clone size: -
D gene: -
V gene: TRBV19
J gene: TRBJ1-2
CDR3 protein: CVTASNYGYTF
CDR3 DNA: TGTGTAACAGCGTCGAACTATGGCTACACCTTC

clone size: -
D gene: TRBD2
V gene: TRBV11-1
J gene: TRBJ2-1
CDR3 protein: CASSSAVTSGVNEQFF
CDR3 DNA: TGTGCCAGCAGTTCCGCGGTGACTAGCGGGGTCAATGAGCAGTTCTTC

clone size: -
D gene: -
V gene: TRBV6-1
J gene: TRBJ2-7
CDR3 protein: CASSVARLGEQYF
CDR3 DNA: TGTGCCAGCAGTGTAGCCCGGCTGGGGGAGCAGTACTTC

clone size: -
D gene: -
V gene: TRBV19
J gene: TRBJ1-6
CDR3 protein: CASSIGSSYNSPLHF
CDR3 DNA: TGTGCCAGTAGTATAGGGAGCTCCTATAATTCACCCCTCCACTTT

clone size: -
D gene: -
V gene: TRBV18
J gene: TRBJ2-2
CDR3 protein: CASSLDLNTGELFF
CDR3 DNA: TGTGCCAGCTCACTGGACTTGAACACCGGGGAGCTGTTTTTT